Sequencing of this TCR beta chain was carried out in a study of human T cells and chemical hapten exposure (dated by TCRdb to the early 2020s). About the study as a whole: For sensitization, 2% DPC in acetone was applied to a 2 cm by 2 cm area of upper inner arm skin. Weekly therapeutic DPC doses were additionally applied to the scalp of patients throughout the roughly 22-week study period. Patch testing was done on the upper back using Finn chambers containing 0.01% DPC, and results were scored after 6 days according to International Contact Dermatitis Research Group standards. The mostly female patient cohort included alopecia areata with under or over 50% scalp involvement, alopecia totalis and alopecia universalis. The libraries were sequenced as a pool, and the TCR yield per sample differed mostly because of small variations in library volumes within the pool. The study tracked peripheral blood TCR repertoire changes in vivo during primary and secondary sensitization to the hapten diphenylcyclopropenone (DPC) in alopecia patients. Patient blood was sampled pre-sensitization (week 0) and at 2, 6 and about 24 weeks after DPC sensitization. Nearly 30 alopecia patients gave blood for TCR sequencing at one to four time points (pre-sensitization, 2, 6 and 24 weeks). Overall study outcomes, separate from this receptor: Because all patients had alopecia, a presumed autoimmune disease, the immune response of the patients might differ from that of healthy individuals. The number of TCRs above 1 in 1000 frequency did not change with DPC sensitization; there was no evidence of global repertoire structure alterations. Repeated subsampling changed both the strength of the expansion versus patch-test correlation and the threshold at which that correlation became significant. A positive correlation was found between the number of PT1 expanded TCRs and patch test score, with significance reached at thresholds 8, 16 and 32 but not 4. Significantly more large CDR3 similarity clusters were formed by expanded TCRs than by pre-sensitization or healthy control sets, consistent with antigen-driven responses.

This clonotype was detected ten times or more. Its binding antigen is unknown. No clone much larger than this one lies a single base away; base qualities are absent. The library was obtained by RACE. The sample was run on a NextSeq 500. During library preparation, unique molecular identifiers were attached to individual cDNA molecules so that TCRs could be counted quantitatively and reproducibly. From each blood RNA sample, both TCR alpha and TCR beta chains were sequenced. The authors' analysis ran thus. A median of roughly 100,000 TCRs per sample was observed, with a range of about 23,224 to 690,600. The Decombinator software suite was used to annotate the V, J and CDR3 of the TCR reads. For PS versus PT1 abundance plots, all samples were subsampled to the same number of TCRs (28,000). TCRs were defined as expanded if absent before sensitization and observed at least eight times at the 2-week time point. TCRdb cleaned the public reads at Q25 with fastp, built clones with MiXCR and kept in-frame beta chains. Under each unique CDR3 protein, matching rows form one entry showing the most common genes and DNA. These V and J calls are TCRdb output, not the study's own analysis. For this sample there are 42,000 or so distinct CDR3 sequences; more than 8.5% appear just once. In total, the top ten clones hold over 14% of the sample.

The sample's time point label, in plain terms: patch test 2, 6 weeks after DPC sensitization. The treatment or condition label for this specimen denotes: therapeutic diphenylcyclopropenone sensitization with weekly scalp DPC. At every patch-test visit, the blood draw took place before the patch test was put on. To be eligible, patients had to be aged 18 to 70, diagnosed with alopecia and judged suitable for DPC therapy, while pregnant patients were excluded. Total RNA was extracted from unfractionated whole blood collected in Tempus Blood RNA tubes. The origin of this receptor is a woman aged 35 to 49 with alopecia areata. Some clones in this sample may be carry-over from other donors' samples. The sample in question was whole blood, obtained in connection with sensitization to the hapten diphenylcyclopropenone (DPC).

The CDR3 protein is CASSPGTETGELFF. The nucleotides are TGTGCCAGCAGCCCTGGGACAGAGACCGGGGAGCTGTTTTTT. Rearrangement joined TRBV9 to TRBJ2-2, and TRBD1 aligns with 7 junction nucleotides. Trimming removed 4 bases from V and 5 bases from J; the gene matches leave 5 bases unexplained. CDR1 and CDR2 (SGDLS, YYNGEE) derive from the germline V gene. Counted from cysteine to phenylalanine, this CDR3 has 14 amino acids. The only DNA kept is the CDR3, 42 bases in frame from the first base.